A single sample gave rise to the 25 T cell receptor beta chains below, sequenced in a study of T cell repertoires in cytomegalovirus infection. A single record per CDR3 protein comes from TCRdb applying MiXCR to the reads. The sample consists of some 300,000 distinct CDR3 sequences, 9.6% of them appearing once. Material for sequencing was PBMCs. These receptors all stem from a human donor in good health (CMV status not recorded). Some clones in this sample may be carry-over from other donors' samples.

This chain uses TRBV20-1 with TRBJ1-1; D is ambiguous. V was pared by 5 bases and J by 5 bases, with 12 bases between. Germline values: CDR1 DFQATT, CDR2 SNEGSKA (reference sequence). The CDR3 loop spans 12 amino acids. CDR3 region: CSAGIPTTEAFF. The CDR3 nucleotides are TGCAGTGCTGGGATCCCCACTACTGAAGCTTTCTTT.

This clonotype was counted only a few times. The rearrangement joins TRBV5-5 to TRBJ1-4; D gene ambiguous. Between the trimmed V and J ends, which lost 1 base and 7 bases, there was a span of 14 bases. The CDR3 loop spans 15 amino acids. CDR1 is SGHKS and CDR2 is YYEKEE in the germline V gene (reference sequence). The CDR3 bases are TGTGCCAGCAGCTTGTACTTACTAACCGGTGAAAAACTGTTTTTT. Its translation is CASSLYLLTGEKLFF.

This clonotype was detected many times. The V and J genes are TRBV7-2 and TRBJ1-2, with D perhaps TRBD1 (5 bases). Between the trimmed V and J ends, which lost 5 bases and 4 bases, there was a span of 11 bases. The CDR3 is made up of 13 amino acids. CDR1 and CDR2 from the germline V gene are SGHTA and FQGNSA. The CDR3 sequence: CASSPRGSYGYTF. The CDR3 coding sequence is TGTGCCAGCAGCCCCCGGGGGTCCTATGGCTACACCTTC. The whole variable domain, remainder taken from reference TRBV7-2 and TRBJ1-2, is GAGVSQSPSNKVTEKGKDVELRCDPISGHTALYWYRQSLGQGLEFLIYFQGNSAPDKSGLPSDRFSAERTGGSVSTLTIQRTQQEDSAVYLCASSPRGSYGYTFGSGTRLTVV.

This clonotype showed up many times. The chain links TRBV9 to TRBJ2-5; 8 bases are shared with TRBD1. The length of the CDR3 is 16 residues. The germline V gene has CDR1 SGDLS and CDR2 YYNGEE. The ends lost 0 bases at V and 2 bases at J; junction bases unmatched: 6. The CDR3 is CASSVGTGSSQETQYF. The CDR3 nucleotides are TGTGCCAGCAGCGTAGGGACAGGGAGCTCTCAAGAGACCCAGTACTTC.

This clonotype showed up many times. This rearrangement joins TRBV12-3 or TRBV12-4 to TRBJ2-5; 7 positions match TRBD2. After removal of 4 bases from V and 3 bases from J, the junction contained 14 bases not matched to a gene. CDR3 size: 17 residues. The CDR3 is CASSSEWEAGKKETQYF. The CDR3 bases are TGTGCCAGCAGTTCAGAATGGGAAGCGGGGAAAAAAGAGACCCAGTACTTC.

The V gene is TRBV10-3, the J gene TRBJ2-5, with 8 bases that match TRBD2. The CDR3 has 15 amino acids. Germline V CDR1 and CDR2: ENHRY, SYGVKD. Unmatched junction bases numbered 2, after V lost 0 bases and J lost 2 bases. In DNA, the CDR3 is TGTGCCATCAGTGAGTCAGCGGGGGCACAAGAGACCCAGTACTTC. It translates to CAISESAGAQETQYF.

The sample holds many counts of this clonotype. V is TRBV2 and J is TRBJ1-2; 11 bases are a match to TRBD1. Germline lookup yields CDR1 SNHLY and CDR2 FYNNEI. The length of the CDR3 is 14 residues. V lost 7 bases, J lost 3 bases, and 4 bases stayed unmatched. CDR3: CASNSGQGDYGYTF. The CDR3 nucleotides read TGTGCCAGCAACTCGGGACAGGGGGACTATGGCTACACCTTC.

This clonotype appeared a few times. The rearrangement uses TRBV29-1 and TRBJ1-1; D gene unclear. Trimming stripped 6 bases from V and 1 base from J, with 9 bases between. From germline, CDR1 is SQVTM and CDR2 ANQGSEA. The CDR3 spans 12 residues. This CDR3 reads CSVPPRNTEAFF. CDR3 sequence (DNA): TGCAGCGTACCACCCCGGAACACTGAAGCTTTCTTT. Drawing the rest from reference TRBV29-1 and TRBJ1-1, the complete variable domain is SAVISQKPSRDICQRGTSLTIQCQVDSQVTMMFWYRQQPGQSLTLIATANQGSEATYESGFVIDKFPISRPNLTFSTLTVSNMSPEDSSIYLCSVPPRNTEAFFGQGTRLTVV.

This clonotype was seen repeatedly, ten times or more. The chain joins TRBV20-1 to TRBJ1-6; no clear D gene. Germline V CDR1 and CDR2: DFQATT, SNEGSKA (reference sequence). Trimming shortened V by 4 bases and J by 4 bases, and 11 bases separated the two germline ends. The CDR3 length is 14 residues. CDR3 residues: CSATPGVYNSPLHF. The CDR3 DNA follows: TGCAGTGCTACACCCGGCGTTTATAATTCACCCCTCCACTTT.

The V call is TRBV7-9, the J call TRBJ2-3, with 9 nucleotides matching TRBD1. CDR1 is SEHNR and CDR2 is FQNEAQ in the germline V gene (reference sequence). This CDR3 region has 16 residues. J gave up 1 base and V 4 bases, and 6 bases lay outside the gene matches. The CDR3 DNA reads TGTGCCAGCAGCTATACAGGGGGCGTTGGCACAGATACGCAGTATTTT. This codes for CASSYTGGVGTDTQYF.

The chain recombines TRBV3-1 with TRBJ2-1; perhaps TRBD2 as D (6 bases). CDR1 is LGHDT and CDR2 is YNNKEL in the germline V gene (reference sequence). The CDR3 extends over 16 amino acids. Trimming left V 1 base short and J 5 bases short, with 15 bases between. This CDR3 is CASSQAPPQRDNEQFF. CDR3 coding DNA: TGTGCCAGCAGCCAAGCCCCTCCCCAGCGGGACAATGAGCAGTTCTTC.

This rearrangement joins TRBV20-1 to TRBJ1-6; D is unclear. The V and J ends lost 0 bases and 7 bases respectively, with 16 bases between them. CDR3 length: 16 amino acids. Germline V gives CDR1 DFQATT, CDR2 SNEGSKA (reference sequence). CDR3 DNA sequence: TGCAGTGCTAGAGATTTTCAGACGGAGCAAAATTCACCCCTCCACTTT. Translation: CSARDFQTEQNSPLHF.

In this sample, this clonotype turned up many times. This rearrangement joins TRBV29-1 to TRBJ1-2, with D unresolved. V dropped 6 bases and J dropped 4 bases, with 12 bases sitting between them. Germline loops: CDR1 SQVTM, CDR2 ANQGSEA. This CDR3 contains 12 residues. The CDR3 region has the DNA TGCAGCGTCGACGCAGGTTTCTATGGCTACACCTTC. Translated, it gives CSVDAGFYGYTF.

This rearrangement joins TRBV20-1 to TRBJ2-1; 7 positions match TRBD2. The V gene's germline CDR1 is DFQATT and CDR2 SNEGSKA (reference sequence). The CDR3 length is 16 residues. The J segment lost 0 bases and the V segment lost 5 bases, leaving 10 bases of the junction unmatched. The CDR3 bases are TGCAGTGCTTTAGGGAGCGGGGTCGGCTCCTACAATGAGCAGTTCTTC. This codes for CSALGSGVGSYNEQFF.

This clonotype was detected ten times or more. The gene calls are TRBV14 and TRBJ2-3; D may match TRBD1 or TRBD2 (5 bases each). The CDR3 is 14 residues long. Per the germline V gene, CDR1 is SGHDN and CDR2 is FVKESK. V was shortened by 4 bases and J by 5 bases, with 13 bases between the two germline ends. CDR3 loop: CASSPTTQGDTQYF. CDR3 sequence (DNA): TGTGCCAGCAGCCCGACTACGCAGGGAGATACGCAGTATTTT.

This clonotype came up many times. This chain links TRBV5-4 with TRBJ1-4, with a tentative D call TRBD1 (6 bases). Germline assignment: CDR1 SGHNT and CDR2 YYREEE (reference sequence). The CDR3 runs 16 residues. The V gene lost 4 bases and the J gene lost 5 bases, with 18 bases spanning the gap. DNA of the CDR3: TGTGCCAGCAGCCGAGGGGGGACGGTGCGAAATGAAAAACTGTTTTTT. It translates to CASSRGGTVRNEKLFF.

This clonotype turned up a few times. For the CDR3, the DNA is TGTGCCAGCAGCTTAAGGGGGATACTTTACAATGAGCAGTTCTTC. This translates into CASSLRGILYNEQFF. The V and J genes are TRBV7-9 and TRBJ2-1; maybe TRBD1 (6 bases). Germline V lookup: CDR1 SEHNR, CDR2 FQNEAQ (reference sequence). This CDR3 spans 15 amino acids. The V end lost 2 bases, the J end lost 4 bases, and 12 bases lay between the germline ends.

This clonotype appeared a few times. The rearrangement links TRBV20-1 to TRBJ2-5; perhaps TRBD1 as D (6 bases). Germline V lookup: CDR1 DFQATT, CDR2 SNEGSKA (reference sequence). Trimming shortened V by 5 bases and J by 7 bases, and 20 bases separated the two germline ends. The CDR3 consists of 14 residues. Here the CDR3 reads CSAGPHRDVMTQYF. CDR3 bases: TGCAGTGCTGGCCCCCACAGGGATGTTATGACCCAGTACTTC.

This clonotype was seen many times. The chain is built from TRBV28 and TRBJ2-5; 8 nucleotides agree with TRBD1. Germline assignment: CDR1 MDHEN and CDR2 SYDVKM. The CDR3 runs to 14 residues. V dropped 5 bases and J dropped 1; count of bases not matched to a gene: 3. For the CDR3, the DNA is TGTGCCAGCAGTGGGACAGGAGCCCAAGAGACCCAGTACTTC. Amino acid sequence: CASSGTGAQETQYF.

Many counts were recorded for this clonotype. This sequence joins TRBV28 and TRBJ1-4; D gene uncertain. V dropped 1 base and J dropped 4 bases, with 7 bases sitting between them. The CDR3 consists of 14 residues. Per the germline V gene, CDR1 is MDHEN and CDR2 is SYDVKM. The CDR3 reads CASSLSRFNEKLFF. CDR3 coding DNA: TGTGCCAGCAGTTTATCACGGTTTAATGAAAAACTGTTTTTT.

This clonotype appeared many times. This chain joins TRBV7-8 and TRBJ2-1, with 9 bases that match TRBD2. The V and J ends lost 6 bases and 4 bases, in that order; junction bases with no gene match: 16. This CDR3 has 18 amino acids. Germline V gene lookup returns CDR1 SGHVS and CDR2 FQNEAQ. The CDR3 bases are TGTGCCAGCAGGTCTAAGGGACGAGCGGGGGGAAATTACAATGAGCAGTTCTTC. Its translation: CASRSKGRAGGNYNEQFF.

Only a few counts were recorded for this clonotype. The V call is TRBV23-1, the J call TRBJ2-7; 9 bases match TRBD2. TRBV23-1 is classed as an ORF, of uncertain function. This CDR3 spans 14 amino acids. With 7 bases clipped from V and 6 bases from J, the junction kept 10 bases outside the gene matches. CDR3 residues: CASKRSGGKCEQYV. The CDR3 coding sequence is TGCGCCAGCAAAAGAAGCGGGGGGAAGTGCGAGCAGTACGTC.

Many counts were recorded for this clonotype. The gene calls are TRBV5-4 and TRBJ2-1; TRBD2 agrees at 10 bases. V shed 4 bases and J 5 bases; nucleotides not matched to a gene: 6. The CDR3 loop spans 15 amino acids. Germline V CDR1 and CDR2: SGHNT, YYREEE (reference sequence). The CDR3 sequence: CASSPWTSGNNEQFF. CDR3 DNA sequence: TGTGCCAGCAGCCCCTGGACTAGCGGCAACAATGAGCAGTTCTTC.

This clonotype has a count of ten or more. This chain links TRBV6-1 with TRBJ2-7; 9 nucleotides line up with TRBD1. CDR3 size: 10 residues. Germline-derived CDR1 and CDR2 are MNHNS and SASEGT. CDR3 DNA: TGTGCCAGCAGAGGGACAGGGTGGGCCGTC. Protein sequence: CASRGTGWAV.

The table lists this clonotype with many counts. The J gene is TRBJ1-2, the V gene TRBV7-2, with 7 bases lining up with TRBD1. The germline V gene encodes CDR1 SGHTA and CDR2 FQGNSA. Trimming at V came to 3 bases and at J to 4 bases, leaving 14 bases not matched to a gene. This CDR3 contains 17 residues. CDR3 DNA: TGTGCCAGCAGCTTTCAGCAAAGACAGGGCCTTAGCTATGGCTACACCTTC. Amino acids: CASSFQQRQGLSYGYTF.